One and the same sample provided the 23 T cell receptor beta chains below, sequenced in a study of blood T cells in healthy people across ages. Sample-barcoded 5' priming and a J-beta primer mix drove a second PCR of about 6 to 12 cycles. TCRdb used MiXCR to reprocess the 5' RACE reads, holding one entry per CDR3 protein. The data show around 1.5 million distinct CDR3 sequences, approximately 32% seen once. Sequences were obtained from blood. Receptor source: a woman in her thirties in good health.

This clonotype was found many times. This chain links TRBV29-1 with TRBJ2-7; 7 bases agree with TRBD1. Trimming cost V 4 bases and J 3 bases; bases outside gene matches: 9. The CDR3 is 14 residues long. Germline lookup yields CDR1 SQVTM and CDR2 ANQGSEA. CDR3 in DNA: TGCAGCGTTGGGCCCCGACAGGGCTTCTACGAGCAGTACTTC. Its protein product is CSVGPRQGFYEQYF.

This clonotype was counted between two and nine times. J is TRBJ2-1 and V is TRBV18; D call uncertain. This CDR3 is 15 amino acids long. Trimming removed 0 bases from V and 6 bases from J, with 12 bases in between. Germline CDR1 is KGHSH and CDR2 is LQKENI. The DNA of the CDR3 is TGTGCCAGCTCACCACCTAGAGGAGCCGTCAATGAGCAGTTCTTC. Translated: CASSPPRGAVNEQFF.

V usage is TRBV28 and J usage is TRBJ2-1; 10 nucleotides line up with TRBD1. CDR3 length: 15 amino acids. With V trimmed by 6 bases and J by 7 bases, 9 bases remained unmatched. The germline V gene has CDR1 MDHEN and CDR2 SYDVKM. The CDR3, as DNA: TGTGCCAGCAGATGGACAGGGGGTCTTTTGAATGAGCAGTTCTTC. As protein: CASRWTGGLLNEQFF.

This chain links TRBV27 with TRBJ2-1; 9 bases line up with TRBD1. V was clipped by 5 bases and J by 0 bases; unmatched bases: 20. This CDR3 comprises 21 residues. CDR1 MNHEY and CDR2 SMNVEV come from the germline V gene (reference sequence). CDR3 coding DNA: TGTGCCAGCAGTCCCCCTCCCTGGGACAGGGTCTCCCCAAGCTCCTACAATGAGCAGTTCTTC. It is translated as CASSPPPWDRVSPSSYNEQFF.

The chain joins TRBV29-1 to TRBJ1-1; D remains ambiguous. The CDR3 length is 13 residues. The V gene's germline CDR1 is SQVTM and CDR2 ANQGSEA. V gave up 6 bases and J gave up 3 bases, with 14 bases separating them. CDR3 sequence (DNA): TGCAGCGTCGCTAGACGCTCGGACACTGAAGCTTTCTTT. Protein: CSVARRSDTEAFF.

This clonotype was seen only a few times. The V gene is TRBV7-2, the J gene TRBJ2-5, with D perhaps TRBD1 (5 bases). Trimming cost V 5 bases and J 5 bases, with 18 bases left between them. Germline loops: CDR1 SGHTA, CDR2 FQGNSA. The CDR3 covers 15 residues. In DNA form, the CDR3 reads TGTGCCAGCAGCCCCTATCCAGGGATACGGGAGACCCAGTACTTC. Residues: CASSPYPGIRETQYF.

In its sample, this clonotype was seen a few times. The gene calls are TRBV14 and TRBJ2-7, with a possible D match to TRBD1 (5 bases). Germline V gives CDR1 SGHDN, CDR2 FVKESK. V was shortened by 1 base and J by 4 bases, with 11 bases between the two germline ends. CDR3 length equals 14 residues. CDR3 loop: CASSQVPTEYEQYF. DNA for the CDR3: TGTGCCAGCAGCCAAGTTCCGACAGAGTACGAGCAGTACTTC.

CDR3 amino acids: CASSTTAKAYGYTF. CDR3 nucleotide sequence: TGTGCCAGCAGCACGACAGCGAAGGCCTATGGCTACACCTTC. The chain has TRBV9 and TRBJ1-2, with a possible D match to TRBD1 (5 bases). Trimming pared 4 bases from V and 4 bases from J, leaving 14 bases between. The germline V gene has CDR1 SGDLS and CDR2 YYNGEE. The CDR3 sequence is 14 residues long.

The table lists this clonotype with a few counts. V gene TRBV4-1 combines with J gene TRBJ1-4; D is possibly TRBD1 (5 bases). Germline values: CDR1 MGHRA, CDR2 YSYEKL. The V end was cut by 3 bases, the J end by 1 base, with 18 bases between. The CDR3 runs to 18 residues. The CDR3 DNA follows: TGCGCCAGCAGCCAGAGGGGCCTCGGGGGTGGAACTAATGAAAAACTGTTTTTT. As protein: CASSQRGLGGGTNEKLFF.

Regarding this clonotype: Germline is not matched at one junction end, which may reflect a read error. The chain recombines TRBV3-1 with TRBJ2-5; D is unclear. Germline V lookup: CDR1 LGHDT, CDR2 YNNKEL (reference sequence). CDR3 length: 16 amino acids. CDR3 sequence (DNA): TGTGCCAGCAGCCAAGATCTTTTGAGCTTCCAAGAGACCCGGTACTTC. Translating gives CASSQDLLSFQETRYF.

This clonotype came up a few times. The CDR3 loop is CASSPRRTNTGELFF. The CDR3 nucleotides read TGTGCCAGCAGCCCCCGACGGACGAACACCGGGGAGCTGTTTTTT. The chain couples TRBV27 to TRBJ2-2, with D unclear. The V end lost 6 bases, the J end lost 0 bases, and 11 bases lay between the germline ends. Per the germline V gene, CDR1 is MNHEY and CDR2 is SMNVEV (reference sequence). The CDR3 runs to 15 residues.

As for this clonotype: With a much larger clone just one base away, this may be a read error. The chain uses TRBV10-3 and TRBJ2-7; the match to TRBD2 covers 8 bases. V lost 6 bases to trimming and J lost 4 bases; unmatched junction nucleotides: 8. The V gene's germline CDR1 is ENHRY and CDR2 SYGVKD. This CDR3 has 14 residues. The CDR3 loop is CAISPSGRPYEQYF. The CDR3 DNA reads TGTGCCATCAGCCCAAGCGGGAGACCGTACGAGCAGTACTTC.

Turning to this clonotype: Given a much more abundant clone one base away, this may be a read error. The chain recombines TRBV7-3 with TRBJ2-7; tentatively, D is TRBD1 (6 bases). Germline values: CDR1 SGHTA, CDR2 FQGTGA. CDR3 length equals 14 residues. CDR3 sequence reads: CANSLTGPTYEQYF. The CDR3 nucleotides read TGTGCCAACAGCTTAACAGGGCCCACCTACGAGCAGTACTTC.

The chain has TRBV29-1 and TRBJ2-2; no clear D. This CDR3 comprises 12 residues. The germline V gene encodes CDR1 SQVTM and CDR2 ANQGSEA. Trimming cost V 4 bases and J 6 bases, with 9 bases left between them. DNA for the CDR3: TGCAGCGTTGCTGGTTCGGCCGGGGAGCTGTTTTTT. Residues: CSVAGSAGELFF.

This clonotype was recorded a few times. The J gene is TRBJ1-2, the V gene TRBV28; D not resolved. CDR3 size: 16 residues. Germline CDR1 and CDR2: MDHEN and SYDVKM. Trimming took 1 base from V and 6 from J, leaving 18 bases between them. The CDR3 loop is CASSLSGDSKVDGYTF. The CDR3, as DNA: TGTGCCAGCAGTTTATCGGGTGACTCCAAAGTGGATGGCTACACCTTC.

The chain employs TRBV7-3 and TRBJ2-1, with D possibly being TRBD1 or TRBD2 (5 bases each). Trimming took off 6 bases at V and 1 base at J, with 13 bases between the two ends. CDR3 length: 15 residues. Germline CDR1 reads SGHTA; CDR2 reads FQGTGA. The DNA for the CDR3 is TGTGCCAGCAGTACTTACGGGGCATCCTACAATGAGCAGTTCTTC. Its protein product is CASSTYGASYNEQFF.

J is TRBJ2-7 and V is TRBV28, with 10 bases that match TRBD2. V was pared by 4 bases and J by 2 bases, with 8 bases of the junction left unmatched. The CDR3 is 16 amino acids. Germline V gene data show CDR1 as MDHEN and CDR2 as SYDVKM. CDR3 amino acids: CASSSPTSGAPYEQYF. The CDR3, as DNA: TGTGCCAGCAGTTCCCCTACTAGCGGGGCCCCCTACGAGCAGTACTTC.

In its sample, this clonotype was seen a few times. This chain uses TRBV20-1 with TRBJ1-5; 7 positions agree with TRBD1. Trimming removed 6 bases from V and 3 bases from J; junction bases left unmatched: 2. The germline V gene has CDR1 DFQATT and CDR2 SNEGSKA (reference sequence). The length of the CDR3 is 12 residues. CDR3 region: CSADRDNQPQHF. The DNA for the CDR3 is TGCAGTGCCGACAGGGACAATCAGCCCCAGCATTTT.

This clonotype has only a few counts. V gene TRBV20-1 combines with J gene TRBJ2-1; 10 bases align to TRBD2. In germline, CDR1 is DFQATT, CDR2 SNEGSKA (reference sequence). The CDR3 covers 14 residues. The chain's CDR3 is CTILAGLPDNEQFF. CDR3 nucleotides: TGCACGATACTAGCGGGGCTTCCCGACAATGAGCAGTTCTTC.

There are many counts of this clonotype. The rearrangement joins TRBV4-1 to TRBJ2-1; D is perhaps TRBD1 or TRBD2 (5 bases each). Germline V lookup: CDR1 MGHRA, CDR2 YSYEKL. With 1 base removed from V and 6 bases from J, the gap between germline ends came to 10 bases. The CDR3 sequence is 14 residues long. CDR3 DNA: TGCGCCAGCAGCCAAGCGGGGCCAGTCAATGAGCAGTTCTTC. Protein product: CASSQAGPVNEQFF.

This sequence joins TRBV4-2 and TRBJ2-3; 10 nucleotides align to TRBD2. The CDR3 contains 18 residues. V shed 4 bases and J 0 bases; nucleotides not matched to a gene: 10. The germline gives CDR1 LGHNA, CDR2 YNFKEQ. The DNA of the CDR3 is TGTGCCAGCAGCCCAGGGGGCCTAGCGGGGGCTAGCACAGATACGCAGTATTTT. Protein: CASSPGGLAGASTDTQYF.

The chain has TRBV29-1 and TRBJ2-6; unclear D gene. Per the germline V gene, CDR1 is SQVTM and CDR2 is ANQGSEA. The CDR3 sequence is 14 residues long. Trimming pared 3 bases from V and 0 bases from J, leaving 6 bases between. The CDR3 bases are TGCAGCGTTGAGGAAGGCTCTGGGGCCAACGTCCTGACTTTC. Translating it yields CSVEEGSGANVLTF.

About this clonotype itself: Being one base from a much bigger clone, this may be a read error. The chain links TRBV28 to TRBJ2-7; D gene unclear. CDR1 MDHEN and CDR2 SYDVKM come from the germline V gene. V lost 1 base to trimming and J lost 6 bases, with 4 bases between them. The CDR3 sequence is 11 residues long. CDR3 nucleotides: TGTGCCAGCAGTTTATTGAGCGAGCAGTACTTC. It translates to CASSLLSEQYF.